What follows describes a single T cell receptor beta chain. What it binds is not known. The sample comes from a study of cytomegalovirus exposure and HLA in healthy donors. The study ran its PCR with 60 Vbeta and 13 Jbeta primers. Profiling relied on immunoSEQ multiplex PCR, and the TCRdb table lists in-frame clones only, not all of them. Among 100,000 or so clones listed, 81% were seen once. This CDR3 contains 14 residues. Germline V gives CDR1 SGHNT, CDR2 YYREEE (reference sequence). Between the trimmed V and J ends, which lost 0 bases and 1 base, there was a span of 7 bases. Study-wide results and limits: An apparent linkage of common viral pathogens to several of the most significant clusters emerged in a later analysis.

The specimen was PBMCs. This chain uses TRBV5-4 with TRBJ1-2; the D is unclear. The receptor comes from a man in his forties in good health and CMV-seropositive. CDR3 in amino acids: CASSLGSLNYGYTF. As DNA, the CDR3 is TGTGCCAGCAGCTTGGGCAGTCTTAACTATGGCTACACCTTC.